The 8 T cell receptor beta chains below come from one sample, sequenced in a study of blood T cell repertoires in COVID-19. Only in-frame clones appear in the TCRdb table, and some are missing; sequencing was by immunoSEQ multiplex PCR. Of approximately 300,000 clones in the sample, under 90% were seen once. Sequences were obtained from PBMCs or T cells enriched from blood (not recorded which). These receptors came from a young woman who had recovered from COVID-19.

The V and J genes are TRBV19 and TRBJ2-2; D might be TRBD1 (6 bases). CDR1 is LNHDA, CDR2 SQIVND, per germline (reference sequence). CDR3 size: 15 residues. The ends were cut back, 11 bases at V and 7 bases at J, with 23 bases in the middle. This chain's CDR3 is CASWNRAPRGGELFF. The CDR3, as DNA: TGTGCCTCATGGAACAGGGCACCCAGGGGCGGGGAGCTGTTTTTT.

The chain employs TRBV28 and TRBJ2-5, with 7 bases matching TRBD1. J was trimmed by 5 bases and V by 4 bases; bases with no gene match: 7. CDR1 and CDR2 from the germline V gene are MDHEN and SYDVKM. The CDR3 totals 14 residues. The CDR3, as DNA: TGTGCCAGCAGTTCTCAGGGGGTCGGGGAGACCCAGTACTTC. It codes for CASSSQGVGETQYF.

The CDR3 region is CASSVEIKGGNEKLFF. The CDR3 DNA sequence: TGTGCCAGCAGCGTTGAAATTAAAGGAGGGAATGAAAAACTGTTTTTT. The J gene is TRBJ1-4, the V gene TRBV3-1 (or the pseudogene TRBV3-2); D ambiguous. The CDR3 is 16 amino acids. Trimming left V 5 bases short and J 5 bases short, with 18 bases between. Germline V CDR1 and CDR2: LGHDT, YNNKEL (reference sequence).

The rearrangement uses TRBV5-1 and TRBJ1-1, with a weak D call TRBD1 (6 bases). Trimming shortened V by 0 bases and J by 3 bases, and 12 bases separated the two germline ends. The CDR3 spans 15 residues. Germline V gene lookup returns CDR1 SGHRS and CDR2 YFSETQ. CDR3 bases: TGCGCCAGCAGCTTGGTTTTAGGGGGATACACTGAAGCTTTCTTT. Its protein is CASSLVLGGYTEAFF.

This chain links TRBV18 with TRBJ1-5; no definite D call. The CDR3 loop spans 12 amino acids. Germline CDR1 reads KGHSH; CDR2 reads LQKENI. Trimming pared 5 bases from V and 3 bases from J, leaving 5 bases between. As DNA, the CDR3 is TGTGCCAGCTCAGGCTCCAATCAGCCCCAGCATTTT. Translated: CASSGSNQPQHF.

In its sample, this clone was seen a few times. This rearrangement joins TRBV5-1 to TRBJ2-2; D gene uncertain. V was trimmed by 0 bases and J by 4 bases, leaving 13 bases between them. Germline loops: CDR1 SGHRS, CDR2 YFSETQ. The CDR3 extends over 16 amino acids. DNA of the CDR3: TGCGCCAGCAGCTTGGCCTCAGGCGCCCCCACCGGGGAGCTGTTTTTT. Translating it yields CASSLASGAPTGELFF.

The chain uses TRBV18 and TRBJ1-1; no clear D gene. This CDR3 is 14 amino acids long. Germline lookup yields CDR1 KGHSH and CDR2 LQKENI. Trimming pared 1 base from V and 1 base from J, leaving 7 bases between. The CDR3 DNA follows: TGTGCCAGCTCACCACGGGAGTGGAACACTGAAGCTTTCTTT. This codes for CASSPREWNTEAFF.

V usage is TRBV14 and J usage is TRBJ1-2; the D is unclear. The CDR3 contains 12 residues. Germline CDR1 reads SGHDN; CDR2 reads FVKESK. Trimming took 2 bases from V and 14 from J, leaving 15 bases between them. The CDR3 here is CASSQHRIFDTF. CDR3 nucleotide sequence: TGTGCCAGCAGCCAACACAGAATATTCGATACCTTC. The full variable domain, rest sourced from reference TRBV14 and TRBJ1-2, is EAGVTQFPSHSVIEKGQTVTLRCDPISGHDNLYWYRRVMGKEIKFLLHFVKESKQDESGMPNNRFLAERTGGTYSTLKVQPAELEDSGVYFCASSQHRIFDTFGSGTRLTVV.